The 28 T cell receptor beta chains in this list originate from one sample, sequenced in a study of T-cell reconstitution after alpha-beta-depleted transplantation in children. Preparation of the TCRbeta library involved a method that used unique molecular identifiers. In TCRdb, the PCR reads were re-called with MiXCR into one record per CDR3 protein. The sample contains about 110,000 distinct CDR3 sequences, around 6.4% of which appear only once. The sample was PBMCs, mostly from graft donor cells, taken 360 days after TCRalphabeta/CD19-depleted stem cell transplant. These receptors all stem from a male patient aged 2-15 years who had a stem cell transplant for acute lymphoblastic leukemia, so the T cells may come from the graft donor.

This clonotype was seen ten or more times. The chain is built from TRBV24-1 and TRBJ2-3; D gene unclear. The germline CDR1 and CDR2 sequences are KGHDR and SFDVKD. V gave up 3 bases and J gave up 2 bases, with 11 bases separating them. The CDR3 totals 15 residues. The CDR3 region has the DNA TGTGCCACCAGTGATAAAGGGTTCTCCACAGATACGCAGTATTTT. Its protein is CATSDKGFSTDTQYF.

At least ten counts were recorded for this clonotype. This chain connects TRBV11-2 to TRBJ2-1; D may be TRBD1 (5 bases). V was trimmed by 1 base and J by 5 bases, leaving 6 bases between them. Germline CDR1 reads SGHAT; CDR2 reads FQNNGV. This CDR3 has 13 residues. The CDR3 loop is CASSLVGDNEQFF. The CDR3 DNA sequence: TGTGCCAGCAGCTTAGTAGGGGACAATGAGCAGTTCTTC.

The V and J genes are TRBV6-1 and TRBJ1-2; D is perhaps TRBD1 (5 bases). The CDR3 is 16 residues long. CDR1 and CDR2 (germline): MNHNS, SASEGT. Trimming stripped 6 bases from V and 5 bases from J, with 22 bases between. Here the CDR3 reads CASSLLGRTGPYGYTF. CDR3 DNA sequence: TGTGCCAGCAGCCTTCTGGGCCGCACGGGACCTTATGGCTACACCTTC.

This clonotype showed up many times. This chain links TRBV7-9 with TRBJ1-4, with D perhaps matching TRBD1 (6 bases). V lost 7 bases to trimming and J lost 2 bases, with 11 bases between them. Germline CDR1 and CDR2: SEHNR and FQNEAQ (reference sequence). The CDR3 contains 14 residues. The CDR3 reads CASTQGYTNEKLFF. CDR3 nucleotide sequence: TGTGCCAGCACCCAGGGGTACACTAATGAAAAACTGTTTTTT.

The gene calls are TRBV5-1 and TRBJ2-3; 14 bases agree with TRBD2. This CDR3 has 18 residues. Looked up from germline, CDR1 is SGHRS and CDR2 is YFSETQ. Germline trimming cut 0 bases from V and 2 bases from J; bases unmatched to any gene: 5. The CDR3 loop is CASSLEGLAGEVTDTQYF. The CDR3 DNA reads as TGCGCCAGCAGCTTGGAGGGACTAGCGGGGGAGGTCACAGATACGCAGTATTTT.

This clonotype was seen ten or more times. This CDR3 reads CASSGLWGDEQFF. DNA for the CDR3: TGTGCCAGCAGTGGCCTGTGGGGTGATGAGCAGTTCTTC. The rearrangement uses TRBV25-1 and TRBJ2-1; no clear D. Germline V gene lookup returns CDR1 MGHDK and CDR2 SYGVNS. The CDR3 consists of 13 residues. V lost 4 bases, J lost 8 bases, and 12 bases lay in between.

This clonotype was seen more than once but under ten times. The chain carries TRBV7-9 and TRBJ2-5; D assignment may be TRBD1 or TRBD2 (6 bases each). Germline V gene sequence: CDR1 SEHNR, CDR2 FQNEAQ (reference sequence). V was clipped by 5 bases and J by 5 bases, with 24 bases between them. CDR3 size: 17 residues. For the CDR3, the DNA is TGTGCCAGCAGCCCCGGTAGGGGGGCTCATTTGAAGGAGACCCAGTACTTC. This gives the protein CASSPGRGAHLKETQYF.

This chain uses TRBV3-1 with TRBJ2-7; 8 nucleotides align to TRBD1. With 0 bases clipped from V and 4 bases from J, the junction kept 5 bases outside the gene matches. The CDR3 covers 15 residues. From germline, CDR1 is LGHDT and CDR2 YNNKEL (reference sequence). The CDR3 DNA follows: TGTGCCAGCAGCCAAGAGGCAGGGGGCTTTTACGAGCAGTACTTC. It codes for CASSQEAGGFYEQYF.

This clonotype was detected many times. V and J are TRBV10-3 and TRBJ2-7; 10 bases map to TRBD2. The CDR3 spans 15 residues. CDR1 and CDR2 (germline): ENHRY, SYGVKD. Trimming cost V 2 bases and J 5 bases; bases outside gene matches: 6. The CDR3 loop is CAISESLAGVNEQYF. In DNA form, the CDR3 reads TGTGCCATCAGTGAGAGTCTAGCGGGAGTTAACGAGCAGTACTTC.

There are many counts of this clonotype. The chain combines TRBV24-1 with TRBJ2-5; 8 bases are a match to TRBD2. The CDR3 has 15 residues. The trim removed 5 bases at V and 1 base at J, leaving 5 bases unmatched. From germline, CDR1 is KGHDR and CDR2 SFDVKD. CDR3 in amino acids: CATSAPAGVQETQYF. The DNA of the CDR3 is TGTGCCACCAGTGCGCCAGCGGGAGTCCAAGAGACCCAGTACTTC.

As to this clonotype: This may be a read error, as it is one base from a much larger clone. This chain connects TRBV24-1 to TRBJ2-5; D is perhaps TRBD1 or TRBD2 (5 bases each). The better agreement between TRBJ2-1 and the DNA end casts doubt on the J call. Germline lookup yields CDR1 KGHDR and CDR2 SFDVKD. The length of the CDR3 is 19 residues. This CDR3 is CATSDSSTLQEREKETQFF. The CDR3 coding sequence is TGTGCCACCAGTGATTCAAGCACCCTACAGGAGAGGGAAAAGGAGACCCAGTTCTTC.

The V gene is TRBV5-6, the J gene TRBJ2-1; TRBD1 is a possible D gene (6 bases). With 2 bases removed from V and 7 bases from J, the gap between germline ends came to 16 bases. The CDR3 length is 15 residues. Germline V lookup: CDR1 SGHDT, CDR2 YYEEEE. The CDR3 sequence is CASSFMAGDMNEQFF. The CDR3 DNA sequence: TGTGCCAGCAGCTTCATGGCAGGGGATATGAATGAGCAGTTCTTC.

This clonotype was seen at least ten times. J is TRBJ1-1 and V is TRBV28; the D gene is possibly TRBD1 (5 bases). V was cut by 8 bases and J by 4 bases, with 11 bases left in between. In germline, CDR1 is MDHEN, CDR2 SYDVKM. The CDR3 is 12 amino acids. CDR3 bases: TGTGCCAGCTCCCCGGGGCCCACTGAAGCTTTCTTT. Encoded protein: CASSPGPTEAFF.

Many counts were recorded for this clonotype. The chain has TRBV28 and TRBJ1-1; D is ambiguous. With 6 bases removed from V and 4 bases from J, the gap between germline ends came to 12 bases. Germline values: CDR1 MDHEN, CDR2 SYDVKM. There are 13 residues in the CDR3. The CDR3 protein is CASSLGRSTEAFF. The CDR3 bases are TGTGCCAGCAGCCTCGGACGGAGCACTGAAGCTTTCTTT.

This clonotype was detected ten times or more. The chain is built from TRBV12-5 and TRBJ2-1; TRBD1 agrees at 9 bases. Germline values: CDR1 LGHNT, CDR2 FRNRAP. This CDR3 is 16 amino acids long. J lost 5 bases, V lost 7 bases, and 12 bases had no gene match. The CDR3 DNA sequence: TGTGCTAGTGCCTTGACAGGGGGATGGGGGAACAATGAGCAGTTCTTC. This gives the protein CASALTGGWGNNEQFF.

The chain has TRBV27 and TRBJ1-4, with D possibly matching TRBD1 (5 bases). Germline lookup yields CDR1 MNHEY and CDR2 SMNVEV (reference sequence). The CDR3 covers 13 residues. The V end lost 4 bases, the J end lost 8 bases, and 11 bases lay between the germline ends. CDR3 DNA: TGTGCCAGCAGTTCCCGGGGCTGGGAAAAACTGTTTTTT. Amino acid sequence: CASSSRGWEKLFF.

V usage is TRBV11-2 and J usage is TRBJ2-1; no firm D call. This CDR3 has 11 amino acids. V lost 8 bases and J 0 bases, leaving 2 bases between the germline ends. Germline V gene sequence: CDR1 SGHAT, CDR2 FQNNGV. CDR3 amino acids: CASASYNEQFF. In DNA form, the CDR3 reads TGTGCCAGCGCCTCCTACAATGAGCAGTTCTTC.

In this sample, this clonotype turned up a few times. This chain links TRBV25-1 with TRBJ2-7, with D perhaps being TRBD1 or TRBD2 (5 bases each). This CDR3 is built from 12 residues. V was clipped by 4 bases and J by 8 bases, with 12 bases between them. Germline CDR1 is MGHDK and CDR2 is SYGVNS. For the CDR3, the DNA is TGTGCCAGCAGTGGGGGGTCTCGCAAGCAGTACTTC. Residues: CASSGGSRKQYF.

In this sample, this clonotype turned up many times. This rearrangement joins TRBV29-1 to TRBJ2-7; 9 bases match TRBD1. CDR3 length equals 12 residues. In germline, CDR1 is SQVTM, CDR2 ANQGSEA. V was pared by 7 bases and J by 6 bases, with 7 bases of the junction left unmatched. The CDR3 bases are TGCAGCGCCCTGGACAGGGGAGGCGAGCAGTACTTC. This encodes CSALDRGGEQYF.

This clonotype was recorded many times. The CDR3 DNA reads TGCAGTGTTCGGGGTGCCGAGCAGTACTTC. Its translation is CSVRGAEQYF. The rearrangement joins TRBV20-1 to TRBJ2-7; tentatively, D is TRBD2 (5 bases). The germline gives CDR1 DFQATT, CDR2 SNEGSKA (reference sequence). This CDR3 spans 10 amino acids. V dropped 7 bases and J dropped 6 bases, with 10 bases sitting between them.

This clonotype occurred many times. The V gene is TRBV7-9, the J gene TRBJ1-1; D may be TRBD1 (5 bases). V shed 3 bases and J shed 0 bases, with 11 bases lying between them. In germline, CDR1 is SEHNR, CDR2 FQNEAQ (reference sequence). The CDR3 sequence is 15 residues long. The CDR3 nucleotides are TGTGCCAGCAGCTTCACAGGACGGGTGAACACTGAAGCTTTCTTT. This gives the protein CASSFTGRVNTEAFF.

This clonotype turned up a few times. The gene calls are TRBV7-2 and TRBJ2-3, with D unresolved. The CDR3 totals 12 residues. V was cut by 3 bases and J by 5 bases, with 6 bases left in between. The germline V gene has CDR1 SGHTA and CDR2 FQGNSA. CDR3 residues: CASSFWVDTQYF. In DNA, the CDR3 is TGTGCCAGCAGCTTTTGGGTAGATACGCAGTATTTT.

The V call is TRBV9, the J call TRBJ1-3, with D unclear. CDR3 length equals 16 residues. V lost 5 bases to trimming and J lost 0 bases, with 15 bases between them. Germline V CDR1 and CDR2: SGDLS, YYNGEE. This CDR3 is CASSPRRLSSGNTIYF. The CDR3 DNA reads TGTGCCAGCAGTCCACGGAGACTTAGCTCTGGAAACACCATATATTTT.

This clonotype was picked up a small number of times. J is TRBJ2-7 and V is TRBV7-8; 14 bases line up with TRBD2. The CDR3 runs to 16 residues. Germline V gene data show CDR1 as SGHVS and CDR2 as FQNEAQ. J lost 5 bases, V lost 5 bases, and 8 bases had no gene match. CDR3 amino acids: CASSVRLAGGTDEQYF. CDR3 nucleotide sequence: TGTGCCAGCAGCGTCCGACTAGCGGGGGGGACAGACGAGCAGTACTTC.

This clonotype has ten or more counts. The chain joins TRBV7-6 to TRBJ2-7; no reliable D call. In germline, CDR1 is SGHVS, CDR2 FNYEAQ. The CDR3 spans 12 residues. V was trimmed by 2 bases and J by 5 bases, leaving 7 bases between them. This CDR3 is CASSLSTDEQYF. The CDR3 nucleotides are TGTGCCAGCAGCTTAAGTACGGACGAGCAGTACTTC.

This clonotype was recorded many times. V gene TRBV20-1 combines with J gene TRBJ2-7; TRBD2 matches 7 bases. Germline V gene sequence: CDR1 DFQATT, CDR2 SNEGSKA (reference sequence). The CDR3 length is 13 residues. CDR3 protein: CSRPGLSAYEQYF. The CDR3 coding sequence is TGCTCTAGGCCGGGACTATCGGCCTACGAGCAGTACTTC.

The genes are TRBV7-2 and TRBJ1-2; TRBD1 agrees at 9 bases. The CDR3 extends over 15 amino acids. Germline values: CDR1 SGHTA, CDR2 FQGNSA. Trimming at V came to 0 bases and at J to 8 bases, leaving 7 bases not matched to a gene. The CDR3 here is CASSLAWGQGFGYTF. The CDR3 DNA sequence: TGTGCCAGCAGCTTAGCGTGGGGACAGGGTTTCGGCTACACCTTC.

This clonotype turned up a few times. The rearrangement links TRBV7-2 to TRBJ2-4; D may match TRBD1 or TRBD2 (5 bases each). This CDR3 is built from 18 residues. V gave up 0 bases and J gave up 6 bases, with 21 bases separating them. Germline CDR1 and CDR2: SGHTA and FQGNSA. Here the CDR3 reads CASSLAGRGGRERNIQYF. The CDR3 coding sequence is TGTGCCAGCAGCTTAGCAGGGAGAGGTGGCAGGGAGAGAAACATTCAGTACTTC.